A single sample is the source of the 13 T cell receptor beta chains below, sequenced in a study of early T cells in non-severe SARS-CoV-2 infection. TCRdb reprocessed the 5' RACE reads via MiXCR and lists one record per CDR3 protein. This sample has about 57,000 distinct CDR3 sequences; 8% to 10% occur once, and the top ten carry 8.5% to 9%. The source material was whole blood. The receptors were gathered from an adult who was a healthcare worker with PCR-confirmed SARS-CoV-2 infection or an uninfected control (not recorded which).

This clonotype has only one observation. Likely a read error: the CDR3 ends without its conserved phenylalanine or tryptophan. The V call is TRBV11-2, the J call TRBJ2-3; D is unclear. The germline gives CDR1 SGHAT, CDR2 FQNNGV. With 1 base removed from V and 3 bases from J, the gap between germline ends came to 2 bases. This CDR3 comprises 12 residues. The CDR3 spells CASSLGTDTQYL. The CDR3 nucleotides read TGTGCCAGCAGCTTAGGTACAGATACGCAGTATCTT.

In this sample, this clonotype turned up many times. At one end the junction does not follow the germline gene, possibly because of a read error. This chain links TRBV7-7 with TRBJ2-3; D tentatively reads TRBD1 or TRBD2 (7 bases each). This CDR3 is built from 17 residues. CDR1 SSHAT and CDR2 FNYEAQ come from the germline V gene (reference sequence). The CDR3 nucleotides are TGTGCTAGCAGCTTAGTGCGGGAGAGGGGGCACACAGATACGCAGTATTTT. Amino acid sequence: CASSLVRERGHTDTQYF.

This clonotype was seen many times. The chain couples TRBV4-3 to TRBJ1-1, with D maybe TRBD1 (6 bases). Per the germline V gene, CDR1 is LGHNA and CDR2 is YSLEER. This CDR3 spans 18 amino acids. Trimming left V 2 bases short and J 0 bases short, with 19 bases between. This chain's CDR3 is CASSQSLRGQTLNTEAFF. For the CDR3, the DNA is TGCGCCAGCAGCCAATCTCTACGCGGACAGACCCTGAACACTGAAGCTTTCTTT.

This clonotype was recorded many times. As DNA, the CDR3 is TGTGCTAGTGGTTTCCGGACAGACCGAAATGAAAAACTGTTTTTT. It translates to CASGFRTDRNEKLFF. V is TRBV12-5 and J is TRBJ1-4, with TRBD1 as a possible D gene (6 bases). CDR1 is LGHNT and CDR2 is FRNRAP in the germline V gene. This CDR3 contains 15 residues. V was clipped by 3 bases and J by 5 bases, with 13 bases between them. Drawing the rest from reference TRBV12-5 and TRBJ1-4, the complete variable domain is DARVTQTPRHKVTEMGQEVTMRCQPILGHNTVFWYRQTMMQGLELLAYFRNRAPLDDSGMPKDRFSAEMPDATLATLKIQPSEPRDSAVYFCASGFRTDRNEKLFFGSGTQLSVL.

This clonotype has a count of ten or more. V gene TRBV7-8 combines with J gene TRBJ2-3; D is unclear. The CDR3 is 15 amino acids. The V end lost 0 bases, the J end lost 0 bases, and 7 bases lay between the germline ends. The germline V gene encodes CDR1 SGHVS and CDR2 FQNEAQ. The CDR3 reads CASSLAGFSTDTQYF. Here the CDR3 DNA reads TGTGCCAGCAGCTTAGCGGGGTTTAGCACAGATACGCAGTATTTT.

This clonotype was observed at least ten times. The chain couples TRBV6-2 or TRBV6-3 to TRBJ2-3; D is possibly TRBD2 (6 bases). With 8 bases removed from V and 5 bases from J, the gap between germline ends came to 8 bases. The germline CDR1 and CDR2 sequences are MNHEY and SVGEGT. This CDR3 comprises 11 residues. CDR3 loop: CASGAGDTQYF. As DNA, the CDR3 is TGTGCCAGCGGAGCGGGAGATACGCAGTATTTT.

The rearrangement joins TRBV20-1 to TRBJ1-5, with 10 nucleotides matching TRBD1. CDR3 length: 17 residues. The junction had 14 bases not matched to a gene; V was cut back by 3 bases and J by 6 bases. Germline CDR1 is DFQATT and CDR2 is SNEGSKA (reference sequence). As DNA, the CDR3 is TGCAGTGCTAGTGACGCGGGGAGACAGGGGGCGGCTCAGCCCCAGCATTTT. Translated: CSASDAGRQGAAQPQHF.

The table lists this clonotype with many counts. V is TRBV30 and J is TRBJ1-5; maybe TRBD1 (5 bases). This CDR3 comprises 14 residues. Per the germline V gene, CDR1 is GTSNPN and CDR2 is SVGIG (reference sequence). V was pared by 0 bases and J by 4 bases, with 10 bases between. CDR3 bases: TGTGCCTGGAGTGTGGGGGGGACGAATCAGCCCCAGCATTTT. This codes for CAWSVGGTNQPQHF.

The chain has TRBV10-3 and TRBJ2-3; no clear D gene. Trimming removed 0 bases at V and 3 bases at J, with 1 base between. Germline loops: CDR1 ENHRY, CDR2 SYGVKD. This CDR3 region has 12 residues. Written as DNA, the CDR3 is TGTGCCATCAGTGAGTCAACAGATACGCAGTATTTT. Amino acid sequence: CAISESTDTQYF.

In this sample, this clonotype turned up many times. The rearrangement links TRBV12-3 or TRBV12-4 to TRBJ2-2; the D is unclear. Trimming cost V 6 bases and J 4 bases, with 15 bases left between them. The CDR3 runs to 15 residues. The CDR3 nucleotides read TGTGCCAGCAGGGCCTTAGGGTCGGGCACCGGGGAGCTGTTTTTT. Translation gives CASRALGSGTGELFF.

This clonotype was detected ten times or more. The CDR3 sequence is CASSLRDGQETQYF. The CDR3 DNA reads as TGTGCCAGCAGCTTGAGGGACGGACAAGAGACCCAGTACTTC. The chain employs TRBV5-4 and TRBJ2-5; D tentatively fits TRBD1 or TRBD2 (5 bases each). CDR1 and CDR2 from the germline V gene are SGHNT and YYREEE (reference sequence). V was trimmed by 1 base and J by 2 bases, leaving 9 bases between them. The CDR3 runs 14 residues.

V is TRBV28 and J is TRBJ1-1; D gene ambiguous. Germline values: CDR1 MDHEN, CDR2 SYDVKM. There are 11 residues in the CDR3. Trimming stripped 2 bases from V and 11 bases from J, with 9 bases between. CDR3: CASSLKYVAFF. As DNA, the CDR3 is TGTGCCAGCAGTTTAAAGTATGTGGCTTTCTTT. The variable domain in full, with the rest retrieved from reference TRBV28 and TRBJ1-1, is DVKVTQSSRYLVKRTGEKVFLECVQDMDHENMFWYRQDPGLGLRLIYFSYDVKMKEKGDIPEGYSVSREKKERFSLILESASTNQTSMYLCASSLKYVAFFGQGTRLTVV.

To note about this clonotype: A much larger clone lies a single base off, so this may be a read error. The V call is TRBV12-3 or TRBV12-4, the J call TRBJ2-2, with 8 bases fitting TRBD2. This CDR3 has 16 amino acids. The CDR3 here is CASRFSGKAETGELSF. The CDR3 DNA reads TGTGCCAGCAGATTTAGCGGGAAGGCTGAAACCGGGGAGCTGTCTTTT.